The clone carrying this T cell receptor beta chain was observed a few times. Germline V gene lookup returns CDR1 DFQATT and CDR2 SNEGSKA (reference sequence). This CDR3 contains 12 residues. Trimming removed 7 bases from V and 4 bases from J, with 11 bases in between. This sample is part of a study of CD8 T cells in ankylosing spondylitis. Each CDR3 protein gets one entry after TCRdb re-called the 5' RACE reads with MiXCR. Counted here are 25,000 to 35,000 distinct CDR3 sequences, more than 13% occurring once; the ten biggest clones make up 36%. Sequenced: blood. The receptor was isolated from a male donor with ankylosing spondylitis or in good health (not recorded which). V usage is TRBV20-1 and J usage is TRBJ2-1; weak D call: TRBD2 (7 bases). In DNA form, the CDR3 reads TGCAGTGTTCGGGGGGCTTACAATGAGCAGTTCTTC. Protein sequence: CSVRGAYNEQFF.